This TCR beta chain was sequenced for a study of radiation and T cells in renal cell carcinoma. This CDR3 comprises 13 residues. CDR1 is SGHRS and CDR2 is YFSETQ in the germline V gene. The ends were cut back, 4 bases at V and 6 bases at J, with 13 bases in the middle. Time point in this sample: blood 2 weeks post-SBRT. Treatment noted: 15 Gy SBRT to primary tumor, nephrectomy 4 weeks later. Profiling relied on immunoSEQ multiplex PCR, and the TCRdb table lists in-frame clones only, not all of them. The sample lists approximately 75,000 clones; around 76% were seen once. The chain uses TRBV5-1 and TRBJ1-2; D is undetermined. The clonotype was recovered from a man aged 60 to 69 with renal cell carcinoma. Specimen: blood, collected from a patient whose treatment included radiotherapy and nephrectomy. The CDR3 reads CASSDGVPDGYTF. The CDR3 DNA reads as TGCGCCAGCAGCGACGGGGTCCCTGATGGCTACACCTTC.